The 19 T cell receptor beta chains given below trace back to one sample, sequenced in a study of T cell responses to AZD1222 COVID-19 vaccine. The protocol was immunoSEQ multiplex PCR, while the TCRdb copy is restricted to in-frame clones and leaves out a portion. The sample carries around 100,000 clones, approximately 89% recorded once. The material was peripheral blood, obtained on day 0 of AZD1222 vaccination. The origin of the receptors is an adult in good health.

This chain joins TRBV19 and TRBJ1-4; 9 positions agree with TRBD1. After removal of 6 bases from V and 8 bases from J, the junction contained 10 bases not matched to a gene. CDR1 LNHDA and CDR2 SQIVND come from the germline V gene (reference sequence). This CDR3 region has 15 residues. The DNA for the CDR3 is TGTGCCAGTAGCCGCGACAGGGGGGAAGGGGAAAAACTGTTTTTT. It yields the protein CASSRDRGEGEKLFF.

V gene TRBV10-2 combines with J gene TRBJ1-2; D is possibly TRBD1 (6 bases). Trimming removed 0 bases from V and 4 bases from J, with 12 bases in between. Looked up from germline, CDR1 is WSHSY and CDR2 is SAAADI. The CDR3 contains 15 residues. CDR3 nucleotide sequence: TGCGCCAGCAGTGAGTCCACGGGGGCCGGCTATGGCTACACCTTC. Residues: CASSESTGAGYGYTF.

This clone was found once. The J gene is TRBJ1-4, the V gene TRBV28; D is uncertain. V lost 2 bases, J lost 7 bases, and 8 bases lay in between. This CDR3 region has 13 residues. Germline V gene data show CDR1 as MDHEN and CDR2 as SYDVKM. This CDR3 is CASSLGPSEKLFF. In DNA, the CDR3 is TGTGCCAGCAGTTTAGGACCCTCTGAAAAACTGTTTTTT.

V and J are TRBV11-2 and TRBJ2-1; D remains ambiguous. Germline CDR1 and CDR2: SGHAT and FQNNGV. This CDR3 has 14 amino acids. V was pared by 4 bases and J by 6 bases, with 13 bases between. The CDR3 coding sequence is TGTGCCAGCAGCTCGATAAAGTCGGTCAATGAGCAGTTCTTC. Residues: CASSSIKSVNEQFF.

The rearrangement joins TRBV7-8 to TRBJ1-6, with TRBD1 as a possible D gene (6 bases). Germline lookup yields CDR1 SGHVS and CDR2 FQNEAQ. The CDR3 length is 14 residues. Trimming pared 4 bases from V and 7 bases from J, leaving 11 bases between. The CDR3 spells CASSYGQINSPLHF. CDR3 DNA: TGTGCCAGCAGCTACGGACAGATAAATTCACCCCTCCACTTT.

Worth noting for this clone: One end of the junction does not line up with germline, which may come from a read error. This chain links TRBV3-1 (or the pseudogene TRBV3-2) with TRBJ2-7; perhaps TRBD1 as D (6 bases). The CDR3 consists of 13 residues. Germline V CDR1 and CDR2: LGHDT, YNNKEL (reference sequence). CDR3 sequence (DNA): TGTGCCAGCAGCCAAGCGGAGGTGGGGGCCCCCTTCTTC. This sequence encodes CASSQAEVGAPFF.

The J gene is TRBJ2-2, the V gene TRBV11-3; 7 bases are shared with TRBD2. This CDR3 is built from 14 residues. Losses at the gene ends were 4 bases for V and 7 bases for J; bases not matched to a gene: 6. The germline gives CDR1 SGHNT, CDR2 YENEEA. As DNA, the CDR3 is TGTGCCAGCAGCTCCGGACTAGTTGGCGGGGAGCTGTTTTTT. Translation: CASSSGLVGGELFF.

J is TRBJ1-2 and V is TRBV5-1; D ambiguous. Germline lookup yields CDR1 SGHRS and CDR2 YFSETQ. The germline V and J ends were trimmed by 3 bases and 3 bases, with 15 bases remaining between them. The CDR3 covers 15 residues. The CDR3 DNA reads TGCGCCAGCAGCTCATTCGGGCGCGGGGACTATGGCTACACCTTC. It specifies CASSSFGRGDYGYTF.

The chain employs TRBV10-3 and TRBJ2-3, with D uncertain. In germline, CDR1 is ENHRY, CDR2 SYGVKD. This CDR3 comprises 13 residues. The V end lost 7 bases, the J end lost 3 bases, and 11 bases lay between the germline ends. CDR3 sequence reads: CAIMADLTDTQYF. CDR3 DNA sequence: TGTGCCATCATGGCTGACCTTACAGATACGCAGTATTTT.

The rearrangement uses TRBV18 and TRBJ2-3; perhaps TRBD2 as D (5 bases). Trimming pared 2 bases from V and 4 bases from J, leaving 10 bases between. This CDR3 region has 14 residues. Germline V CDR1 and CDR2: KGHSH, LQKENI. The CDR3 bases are TGTGCCAGCTCACCAGTTTCGGGATCAGATACGCAGTATTTT. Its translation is CASSPVSGSDTQYF. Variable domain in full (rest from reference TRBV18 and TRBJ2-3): NAGVMQNPRHLVRRRGQEARLRCSPMKGHSHVYWYRQLPEEGLKFMVYLQKENIIDESGMPKERFSAEFPKEGPSILRIQQVVRGDSAAYFCASSPVSGSDTQYFGPGTRLTVL.

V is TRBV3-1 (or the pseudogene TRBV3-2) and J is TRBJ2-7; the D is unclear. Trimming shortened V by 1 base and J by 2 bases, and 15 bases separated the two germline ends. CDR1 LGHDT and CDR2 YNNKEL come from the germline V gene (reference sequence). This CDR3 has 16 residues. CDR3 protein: CASSQGVAVFTYEQYF. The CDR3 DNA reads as TGTGCCAGCAGCCAAGGGGTGGCAGTTTTTACCTACGAGCAGTACTTC.

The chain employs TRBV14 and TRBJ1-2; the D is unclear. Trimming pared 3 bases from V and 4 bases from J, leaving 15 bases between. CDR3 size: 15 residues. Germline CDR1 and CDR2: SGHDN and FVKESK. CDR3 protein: CASSHIGEAGYGYTF. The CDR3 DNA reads TGTGCCAGCAGCCATATTGGAGAGGCGGGCTATGGCTACACCTTC.

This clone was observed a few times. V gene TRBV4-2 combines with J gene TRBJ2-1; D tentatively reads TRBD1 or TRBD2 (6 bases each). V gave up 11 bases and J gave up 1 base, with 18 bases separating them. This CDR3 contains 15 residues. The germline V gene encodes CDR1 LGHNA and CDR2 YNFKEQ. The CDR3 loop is CAAAGGGLSYNEQFF. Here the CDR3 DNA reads TGTGCCGCCGCCGGTGGGGGGCTTTCCTACAATGAGCAGTTCTTC.

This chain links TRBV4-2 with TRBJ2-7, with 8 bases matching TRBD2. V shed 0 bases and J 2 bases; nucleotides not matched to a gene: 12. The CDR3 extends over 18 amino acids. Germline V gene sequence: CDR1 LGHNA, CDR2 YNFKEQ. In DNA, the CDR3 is TGTGCCAGCAGCCAAGAAGGGACTAGTGGGGGTCCCCCCTACGAGCAGTACTTC. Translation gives CASSQEGTSGGPPYEQYF.

The CDR3 DNA sequence: TGTGCCACCCCTAGGGGAACAAACCCGACATCGGATGGCTACACCTTC. Translating it yields CATPRGTNPTSDGYTF. This rearrangement joins TRBV2 to TRBJ1-2; TRBD1 might be the D (5 bases). The germline V gene has CDR1 SNHLY and CDR2 FYNNEI. The CDR3 totals 16 residues. Trimming shortened V by 10 bases and J by 6 bases, and 27 bases separated the two germline ends. Full variable domain (rest looked up from reference TRBV2 and TRBJ1-2): EPEVTQTPSHQVTQMGQEVILRCVPISNHLYFYWYRQILGQKVEFLVSFYNNEISEKSEIFDDQFSVERPDGSNFTLKIRSTKLEDSAMYFCATPRGTNPTSDGYTFGSGTRLTVV.

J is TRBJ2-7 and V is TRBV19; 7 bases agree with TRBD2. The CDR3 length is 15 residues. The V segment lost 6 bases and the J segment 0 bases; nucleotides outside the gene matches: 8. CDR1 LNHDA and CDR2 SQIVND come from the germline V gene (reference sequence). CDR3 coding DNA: TGTGCCAGTAGCGTGACTAGCTCTGCCTCCTACGAGCAGTACTTC. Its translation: CASSVTSSASYEQYF. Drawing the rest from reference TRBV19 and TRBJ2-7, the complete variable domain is DGGITQSPKYLFRKEGQNVTLSCEQNLNHDAMYWYRQDPGQGLRLIYYSQIVNDFQKGDIAEGYSVSREKKESFPLTVTSAQKNPTAFYLCASSVTSSASYEQYFGPGTRLTVT.

The chain's CDR3 is CASSPPRSDYEQYF. The DNA of the CDR3 is TGTGCCAGCAGCCCTCCTCGGTCAGATTACGAGCAGTACTTC. The J gene is TRBJ2-7, the V gene TRBV5-8; no definite D call. The CDR3 covers 14 residues. Germline values: CDR1 SGHTS, CDR2 YDEGEE. Trimming left V 4 bases short and J 4 bases short, with 15 bases between.

CDR3 nucleotide sequence: TGTGCCAGCAGCTTGGGATCTAGCGTCTCCTACGAGCAGTACTTC. Its protein product is CASSLGSSVSYEQYF. The chain combines TRBV7-6 with TRBJ2-7, with a tentative D call TRBD2 (6 bases). The V and J ends lost 3 bases and 0 bases respectively, with 12 bases between them. The CDR3 loop spans 15 amino acids. Looked up from germline, CDR1 is SGHVS and CDR2 is FNYEAQ.

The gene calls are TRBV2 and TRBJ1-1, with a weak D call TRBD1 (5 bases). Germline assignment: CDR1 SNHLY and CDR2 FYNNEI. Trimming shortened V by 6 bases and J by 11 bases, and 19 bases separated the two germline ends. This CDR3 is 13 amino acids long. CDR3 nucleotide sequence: TGTGCCAGCAGCGAATCGACAGCGCTCGGGGCTTTCTTT. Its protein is CASSESTALGAFF.